This T cell receptor (beta chain) derives from a study of blood T cells in healthy people across ages. Donation came from healthy Caucasian individuals in Russia who were aged roughly 6 to 95. The amount of total RNA extracted per sample was at least 5 micrograms. This clonotype came up a few times. The second PCR ran about 6 to 11 cycles with a sample-barcoded 5' primer and J-beta primers. Every sample gave at least 2.5 million paired-end reads containing CDR3. MiXCR, run by TCRdb on the 5' RACE reads, gives a single entry per CDR3 protein. The table records hundreds of thousands of distinct CDR3 sequences, about 52% of them present only once. J gave up 8 bases and V 6 bases, and 1 base lay outside the gene matches. The CDR3 extends over 12 amino acids. CDR1 and CDR2 (germline): LGHDT, YNNKEL (reference sequence).

This clonotype was sampled from a woman aged 60-75 years in good health. Material: blood. The chain employs TRBV3-1 and TRBJ1-6; 7 bases are a match to TRBD1. The CDR3 nucleotides read TGTGCCAGCAGAGACAGGGATTCACCCCTCCACTTT. Translated: CASRDRDSPLHF.